The T cell receptor (beta chain) described here comes from a study of blood T cell repertoires in COVID-19 (dated by TCRdb to between 2020 and 2021). For context, the study as a whole: The collaborator samples originated in the United States, Italy and Spain and spanned the acute and convalescent phases of COVID-19. Where HLA class I and class II types were available, the types were taken from metadata supplied by the sample provider, not from assay-based typing. The repertoires were released in a freely available public database intended as a resource for research on the immune response to SARS-CoV-2. Deeply sampled blood TCRbeta repertoires from subjects exposed to, actively infected with, or recovered from COVID-19 were included in the dataset. The prospective study material was composed of cDNA or gDNA derived from T cells, B-cell-depleted T cells, or PBMCs. Sample metadata almost always included a de-identified subject ID, COVID-19 status, age in years and sex. The samples were drawn from two sources: the first 160 participants of the ongoing ImmuneRACE study, and 1,000 to 1,500 subjects contributed by 6 global collaborators.

CDR1 and CDR2 are read off the germline V gene as SGHRS and YFSETQ. The CDR3 covers 12 residues, taking in both the cysteine and the phenylalanine. Only the CDR3 DNA stays, 36 bases, in frame from base 1. The junction shows trimming of 5 bases on V and 5 bases on J, and the gene matches do not reach 1 base of it. The immunoSEQ Assay, a bias-controlled multiplex PCR, was used to amplify TCRbeta CDR3 regions from genomic DNA. Per the original workflow: Within the assay, amplification of reference gene primers was used to estimate how many nucleated cells each sample contained. To quantify the absolute abundance of each unique TCRbeta CDR3 rearrangement, sequence reads were collapsed and filtered. For each sample, productive Simpson clonality was calculated as the square root of Simpson's diversity index across productive rearrangements. TCRdb mirrors the immuneACCESS table, restricted to in-frame sequences. Some clones are absent from its copies; in checked studies, under half trace to an unresolved V gene, and the reason for the others is unknown. V and J calls plus clone size are reproduced from that table; the DNA served to infer D and trimming. Recorded for this sample are under 60,000 clones; around 80% of them occurred a single time. Of the sample, approximately 10% is held by the ten largest clones.

The full study reports these points: How much clinical and demographic metadata was included differed by source and by participant, and the metadata was provided uncurated.

In Seattle, one collaborating source enrolled patients while the infection was active and tracked those patients longitudinally over the course of disease. Collaborating institutions collected whole blood in K2EDTA tubes following their own protocols. For TCRbeta analysis, collaborator samples were shipped as frozen whole blood, as isolated PBMCs, or as DNA extracted from either sample type. With respect to this clone: There is no known antigen for this receptor. The sample holds no much larger clone one base away, and base qualities are not on file.

The clonotype was recovered from a man between 25 and 39 years old with COVID-19, enrolled during active disease. The sequence is built from TRBV5-1 and TRBJ1-2; the junction holds 9 bases that match TRBD1. The source material was peripheral blood. The DNA reads as follows: TGCGCCAGCAGTGGGACAGGGTATGGCTACACCTTC. Protein translation: CASSGTGYGYTF.